The 14 T cell receptor beta chains listed next were all sequenced from one sample in a study of blood T cells in healthy people across ages. Combining a sample-barcoded 5' primer with a J-beta primer mix, a second PCR ran for roughly 7 to 11 cycles. TCRdb ran MiXCR on the 5' RACE reads and lists one entry per CDR3 protein. The sample has about 1.1 million distinct CDR3 sequences; around two fifths are singletons. Sequencing was done on a sample of blood. All receptors come from a man between 18 and 29 years old in good health.

V gene TRBV27 combines with J gene TRBJ2-2; D is unresolved. Germline-derived CDR1 and CDR2 are MNHEY and SMNVEV (reference sequence). The CDR3 consists of 13 residues. V shed 5 bases and J shed 6 bases, with 10 bases lying between them. The CDR3 protein is CASSPGPPGELFF. CDR3 DNA sequence: TGTGCCAGCAGTCCAGGACCCCCCGGGGAGCTGTTTTTT.

This clonotype was observed a few times. V and J are TRBV12-3 or TRBV12-4 and TRBJ2-5; tentatively, D is TRBD1 or TRBD2 (6 bases each). V lost 6 bases and J 6 bases, leaving 14 bases between the germline ends. This CDR3 contains 13 residues. The CDR3 coding sequence is TGTGCCAGCAGACAGAGTGGGGGGCAGACCCAGTACTTC. Its translation: CASRQSGGQTQYF.

This clonotype was recorded a few times. The chain joins TRBV7-2 to TRBJ2-7; TRBD1 might be the D (5 bases). Per germline, CDR1 SGHTA and CDR2 FQGNSA. V dropped 5 bases and J dropped 3 bases, with 14 bases sitting between them. The CDR3 contains 14 residues. As DNA, the CDR3 is TGTGCCAGCAGCCTTATGCCAGGGATCTACGAGCAGTACTTC. Its translation is CASSLMPGIYEQYF.

The chain links TRBV5-1 to TRBJ1-2; no clear D. Germline lookup yields CDR1 SGHRS and CDR2 YFSETQ. The germline V and J ends were trimmed by 4 bases and 1 base, with 14 bases remaining between them. The CDR3 length is 15 residues. CDR3 DNA: TGCGCCAGCAGCCCGAGAGTGGGGAGTAACTATGGCTACACCTTC. This translates into CASSPRVGSNYGYTF.

This clonotype was detected a few times. The chain employs TRBV29-1 and TRBJ1-2; 7 bases match TRBD1. The germline V gene encodes CDR1 SQVTM and CDR2 ANQGSEA. This CDR3 contains 15 residues. V lost 0 bases to trimming and J lost 3 bases; unmatched junction nucleotides: 7. CDR3 sequence: CSVEDPRGQYYGYTF. The DNA for the CDR3 is TGCAGCGTTGAAGATCCGAGGGGGCAGTACTATGGCTACACCTTC.

There are a few counts of this clonotype. The V gene is TRBV7-6, the J gene TRBJ2-7, with D possibly matching TRBD1 (6 bases). The CDR3 is made up of 15 amino acids. Germline lookup yields CDR1 SGHVS and CDR2 FNYEAQ. V lost 4 bases, J lost 1 base, and 14 bases lay in between. CDR3: CASSSEPGESYEQYF. The CDR3 nucleotides are TGTGCCAGCAGCTCAGAGCCAGGGGAATCCTACGAGCAGTACTTC.

This clonotype was observed a few times. The V and J genes are TRBV20-1 and TRBJ2-5; D unclear. With 3 bases removed from V and 5 bases from J, the gap between germline ends came to 13 bases. Germline lookup yields CDR1 DFQATT and CDR2 SNEGSKA (reference sequence). The CDR3 has 13 amino acids. The CDR3 sequence: CSASAGPRETQYF. In DNA, the CDR3 is TGCAGTGCTAGCGCCGGCCCGAGGGAGACCCAGTACTTC.

The sample holds a few counts of this clonotype. The chain has TRBV29-1 and TRBJ2-5; D not resolved. The length of the CDR3 is 12 residues. V lost 4 bases and J lost 5, with 11 bases in between. Germline V gene data show CDR1 as SQVTM and CDR2 as ANQGSEA. The CDR3 nucleotides read TGCAGCGTTGCTAATCGGGTGGAGACCCAGTACTTC. It is translated as CSVANRVETQYF.

This clonotype was picked up a small number of times. V and J are TRBV4-3 and TRBJ2-5; D perhaps matches TRBD2 (5 bases). The germline gives CDR1 LGHNA, CDR2 YSLEER. With 1 base removed from V and 5 bases from J, the gap between germline ends came to 14 bases. CDR3 size: 15 residues. The CDR3 protein is CASSQGRDSAETQYF. The CDR3 DNA reads as TGCGCCAGCAGCCAAGGAAGGGATAGCGCTGAGACCCAGTACTTC.

This chain uses TRBV7-2 with TRBJ2-4; D gene ambiguous. Germline V gives CDR1 SGHTA, CDR2 FQGNSA. The CDR3 is 16 amino acids. Trimming removed 2 bases at V and 0 bases at J, with 11 bases between. The CDR3 coding sequence is TGTGCCAGCAGCTTACCCCTGGGTCTAGCCAAAAACATTCAGTACTTC. Translation gives CASSLPLGLAKNIQYF.

This clonotype was detected only a few times. V is TRBV6-5 and J is TRBJ1-5, with D tentatively TRBD1 (6 bases). The CDR3 is 16 residues long. The germline V gene encodes CDR1 MNHEY and CDR2 SVGAGI. V dropped 6 bases and J dropped 1 base, with 16 bases sitting between them. Here the CDR3 DNA reads TGTGCCAGCAGACCCCTCCCCGGACAGAGCAATCAGCCCCAGCATTTT. It is translated as CASRPLPGQSNQPQHF.

This clonotype was detected only a few times. The chain recombines TRBV3-1 with TRBJ2-1; TRBD2 agrees at 15 bases. Looked up from germline, CDR1 is LGHDT and CDR2 is YNNKEL (reference sequence). Trimming at V came to 4 bases and at J to 9 bases, leaving 4 bases not matched to a gene. The CDR3 is 15 amino acids. As DNA, the CDR3 is TGTGCCAGCAGCCGGACTAGCGGGGGGGCTAGTGAGCAGTTCTTC. Protein product: CASSRTSGGASEQFF.

This clonotype was counted only a few times. The chain uses TRBV6-1 and TRBJ1-5; 8 bases line up with TRBD1. This CDR3 has 18 residues. V lost 6 bases, J lost 3 bases, and 16 bases stayed unmatched. The germline gives CDR1 MNHNS, CDR2 SASEGT. Written as DNA, the CDR3 is TGTGCCAGCAGCCTCTTCGGACAGGGCCGCCGGAACAATCAGCCCCAGCATTTT. Translation: CASSLFGQGRRNNQPQHF.

A single count supports this clonotype. This chain links TRBV6-2 or TRBV6-3 with TRBJ2-1; D unresolved. V dropped 2 bases and J dropped 6 bases, with 8 bases sitting between them. The CDR3 is 13 residues long. Germline loops: CDR1 MNHEY, CDR2 SVGEGT. The CDR3 DNA reads as TGTGCCAGCAGTTACAACTTATGCAATGAGCAGTTCTTC. Translating gives CASSYNLCNEQFF.